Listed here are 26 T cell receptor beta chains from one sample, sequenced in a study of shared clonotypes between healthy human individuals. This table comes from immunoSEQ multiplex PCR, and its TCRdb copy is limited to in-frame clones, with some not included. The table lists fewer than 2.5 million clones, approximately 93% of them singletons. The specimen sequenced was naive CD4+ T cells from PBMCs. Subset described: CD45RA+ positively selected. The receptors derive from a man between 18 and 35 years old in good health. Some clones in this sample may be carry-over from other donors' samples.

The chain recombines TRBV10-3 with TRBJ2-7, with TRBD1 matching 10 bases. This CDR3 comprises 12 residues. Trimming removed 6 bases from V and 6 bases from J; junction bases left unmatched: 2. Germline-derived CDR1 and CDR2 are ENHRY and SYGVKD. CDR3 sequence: CAIRTGGGEQYF. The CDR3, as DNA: TGTGCCATCAGGACAGGGGGCGGCGAGCAGTACTTC.

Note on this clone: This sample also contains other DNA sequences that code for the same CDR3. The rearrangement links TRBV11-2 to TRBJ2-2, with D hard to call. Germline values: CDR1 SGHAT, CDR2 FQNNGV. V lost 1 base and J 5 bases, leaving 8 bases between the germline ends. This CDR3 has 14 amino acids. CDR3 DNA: TGTGCCAGCAGCTTAGGAAGGGTTACCGGGGAGCTGTTTTTT. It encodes CASSLGRVTGELFF.

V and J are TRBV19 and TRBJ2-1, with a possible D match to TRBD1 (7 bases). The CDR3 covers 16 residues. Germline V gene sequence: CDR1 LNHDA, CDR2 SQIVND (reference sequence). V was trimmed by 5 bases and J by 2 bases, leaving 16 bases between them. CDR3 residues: CASSFRGAYPYNEQFF. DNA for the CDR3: TGTGCCAGTAGTTTCAGGGGGGCGTACCCCTACAATGAGCAGTTCTTC.

DNA for the CDR3: TGTGCCAGCAGCTTAGTTTGGGTGGGGACGGCCAAAAACATTCAGTACTTC. Protein sequence: CASSLVWVGTAKNIQYF. The chain links TRBV7-2 to TRBJ2-4; D possibly matches TRBD1 or TRBD2 (5 bases each). This CDR3 is 17 amino acids long. With 1 base removed from V and 1 base from J, the gap between germline ends came to 14 bases. Germline V CDR1 and CDR2: SGHTA, FQGNSA. The variable domain in full, completed from reference TRBV7-2 and TRBJ2-4, reads GAGVSQSPSNKVTEKGKDVELRCDPISGHTALYWYRQSLGQGLEFLIYFQGNSAPDKSGLPSDRFSAERTGGSVSTLTIQRTQQEDSAVYLCASSLVWVGTAKNIQYFGAGTRLSVL.

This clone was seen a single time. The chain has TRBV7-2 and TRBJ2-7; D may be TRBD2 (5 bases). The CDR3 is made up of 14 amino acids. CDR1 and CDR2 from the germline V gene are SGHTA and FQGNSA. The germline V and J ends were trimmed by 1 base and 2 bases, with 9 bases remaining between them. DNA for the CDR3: TGTGCCAGCAGCTTAGGTCCGGGAACCTACGAGCAGTACTTC. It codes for CASSLGPGTYEQYF.

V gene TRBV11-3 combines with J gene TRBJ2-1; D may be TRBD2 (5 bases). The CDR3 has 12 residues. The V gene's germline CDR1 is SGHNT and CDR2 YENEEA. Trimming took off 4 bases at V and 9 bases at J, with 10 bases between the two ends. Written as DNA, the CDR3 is TGTGCCAGCAGCTCGGGGAAGCTTGAGCAGTTCTTC. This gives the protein CASSSGKLEQFF.

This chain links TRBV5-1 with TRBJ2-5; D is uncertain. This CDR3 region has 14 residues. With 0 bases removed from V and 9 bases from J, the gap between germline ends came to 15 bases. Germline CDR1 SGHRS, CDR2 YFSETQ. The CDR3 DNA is TGCGCCAGCAGCTTGGAGGCAGGAGCGAAGTCCCAGTACTTC. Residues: CASSLEAGAKSQYF.

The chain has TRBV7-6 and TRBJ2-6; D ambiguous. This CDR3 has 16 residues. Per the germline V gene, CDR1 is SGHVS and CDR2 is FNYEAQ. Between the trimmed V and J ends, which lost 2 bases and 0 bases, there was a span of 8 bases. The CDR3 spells CASSLWGTSGANVLTF. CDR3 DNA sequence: TGTGCCAGCAGCTTATGGGGAACCTCTGGGGCCAACGTCCTGACTTTC.

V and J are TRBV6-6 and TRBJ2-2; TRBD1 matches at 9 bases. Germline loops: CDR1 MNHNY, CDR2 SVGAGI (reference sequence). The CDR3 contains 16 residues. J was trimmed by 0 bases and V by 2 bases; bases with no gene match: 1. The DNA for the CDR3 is TGTGCCAGCAGTTACCGGACAGGGGCGAACACCGGGGAGCTGTTTTTT. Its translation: CASSYRTGANTGELFF.

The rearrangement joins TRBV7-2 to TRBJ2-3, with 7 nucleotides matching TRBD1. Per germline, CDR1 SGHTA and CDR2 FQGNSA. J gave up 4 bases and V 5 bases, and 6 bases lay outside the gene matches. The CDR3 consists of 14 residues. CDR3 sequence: CASSPNRGADTQYF. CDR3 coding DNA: TGTGCCAGCAGCCCCAACAGGGGTGCAGATACGCAGTATTTT.

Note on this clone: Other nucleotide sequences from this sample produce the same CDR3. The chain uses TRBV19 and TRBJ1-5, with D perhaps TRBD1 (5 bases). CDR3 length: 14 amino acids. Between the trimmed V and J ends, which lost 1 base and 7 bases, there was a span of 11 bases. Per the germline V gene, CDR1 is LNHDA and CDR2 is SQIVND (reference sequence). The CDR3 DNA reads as TGTGCCAGTAGTATAGCCCCAGGGCTCCAGCCCCAGCATTTT. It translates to CASSIAPGLQPQHF.

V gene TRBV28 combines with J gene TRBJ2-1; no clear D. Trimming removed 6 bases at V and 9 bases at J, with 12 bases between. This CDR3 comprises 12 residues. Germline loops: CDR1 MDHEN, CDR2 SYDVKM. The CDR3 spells CASRTDSPEQFF. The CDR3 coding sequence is TGTGCCAGCAGGACGGATTCTCCTGAGCAGTTCTTC.

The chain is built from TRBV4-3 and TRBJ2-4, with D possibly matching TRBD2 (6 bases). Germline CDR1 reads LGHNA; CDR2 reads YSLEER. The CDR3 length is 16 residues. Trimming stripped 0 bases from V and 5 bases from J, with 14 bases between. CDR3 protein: CASSQEASVVQNIQYF. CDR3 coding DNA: TGCGCCAGCAGCCAAGAGGCTAGCGTTGTCCAAAACATTCAGTACTTC.

The CDR3 DNA sequence: TGTGCCAGCAGCCCTGGACTTTCCCCTGCGAACACTGAAGCTTTCTTT. This sequence encodes CASSPGLSPANTEAFF. The V and J genes are TRBV7-9 and TRBJ1-1, with D unresolved. Deletions cut 5 bases from V and 1 base from J, with 17 bases between. The CDR3 extends over 16 amino acids. The germline gives CDR1 SEHNR, CDR2 FQNEAQ (reference sequence).

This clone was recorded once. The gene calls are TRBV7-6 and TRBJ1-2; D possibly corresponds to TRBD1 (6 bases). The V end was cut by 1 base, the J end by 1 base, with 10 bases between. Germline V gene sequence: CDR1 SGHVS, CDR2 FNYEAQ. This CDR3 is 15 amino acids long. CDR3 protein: CASSLVAGDNYGYTF. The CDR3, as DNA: TGTGCCAGCAGCTTAGTTGCAGGGGATAACTATGGCTACACCTTC.

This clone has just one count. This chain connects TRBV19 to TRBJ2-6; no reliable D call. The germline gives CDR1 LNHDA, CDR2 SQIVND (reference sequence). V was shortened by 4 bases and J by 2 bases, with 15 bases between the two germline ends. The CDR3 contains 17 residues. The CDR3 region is CASSNGPGQAGANVLTF. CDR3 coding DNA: TGTGCCAGTAGTAACGGACCGGGCCAGGCTGGGGCCAACGTCCTGACTTTC.

CDR3 in DNA: TGCGCCAGCAGCCCCCGGACAGGGTCCTACAATGAGCAGTTCTTC. It yields the protein CASSPRTGSYNEQFF. The rearrangement links TRBV5-1 to TRBJ2-1; 8 bases agree with TRBD1. The J segment lost 1 base and the V segment lost 4 bases, leaving 4 bases of the junction unmatched. Per the germline V gene, CDR1 is SGHRS and CDR2 is YFSETQ. The length of the CDR3 is 15 residues.

As DNA, the CDR3 is TGCGCCAGCAGCCCAACGGGACAGGGGGGAAACATTCAGTACTTC. The encoded protein is CASSPTGQGGNIQYF. The rearrangement joins TRBV4-3 to TRBJ2-4, with 11 bases identical to TRBD1. The CDR3 has 15 amino acids. Trimming cost V 4 bases and J 6 bases; bases outside gene matches: 5. Per germline, CDR1 LGHNA and CDR2 YSLEER.

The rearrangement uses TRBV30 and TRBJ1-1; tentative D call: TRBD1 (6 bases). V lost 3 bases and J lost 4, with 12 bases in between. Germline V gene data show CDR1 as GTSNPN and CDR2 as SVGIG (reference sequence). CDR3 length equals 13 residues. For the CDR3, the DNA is TGTGCCTGGAGGCGAGGGGGTTTCACTGAAGCTTTCTTT. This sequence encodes CAWRRGGFTEAFF.

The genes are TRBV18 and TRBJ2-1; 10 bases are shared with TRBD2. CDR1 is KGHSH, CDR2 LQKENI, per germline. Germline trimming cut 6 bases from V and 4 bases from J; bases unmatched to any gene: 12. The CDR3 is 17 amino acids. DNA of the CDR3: TGTGCCAGCTCCTATTATCCTCTAGCGGGGGAGTACAATGAGCAGTTCTTC. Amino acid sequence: CASSYYPLAGEYNEQFF.

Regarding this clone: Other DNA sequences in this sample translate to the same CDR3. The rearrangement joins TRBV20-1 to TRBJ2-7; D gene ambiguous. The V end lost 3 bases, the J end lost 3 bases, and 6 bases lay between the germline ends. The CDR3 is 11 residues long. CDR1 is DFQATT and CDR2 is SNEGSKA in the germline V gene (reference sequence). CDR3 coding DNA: TGCAGTGCTAGTCCGAGCTACGAGCAGTACTTC. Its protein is CSASPSYEQYF.

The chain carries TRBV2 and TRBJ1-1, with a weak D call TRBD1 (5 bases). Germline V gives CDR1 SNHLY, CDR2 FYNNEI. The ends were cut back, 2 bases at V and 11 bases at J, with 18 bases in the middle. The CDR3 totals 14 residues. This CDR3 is CASSERLEAGYAFF. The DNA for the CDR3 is TGTGCCAGCAGTGAAAGGTTAGAGGCAGGGTATGCTTTCTTT. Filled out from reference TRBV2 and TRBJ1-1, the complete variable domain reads EPEVTQTPSHQVTQMGQEVILRCVPISNHLYFYWYRQILGQKVEFLVSFYNNEISEKSEIFDDQFSVERPDGSNFTLKIRSTKLEDSAMYFCASSERLEAGYAFFGQGTRLTVV.

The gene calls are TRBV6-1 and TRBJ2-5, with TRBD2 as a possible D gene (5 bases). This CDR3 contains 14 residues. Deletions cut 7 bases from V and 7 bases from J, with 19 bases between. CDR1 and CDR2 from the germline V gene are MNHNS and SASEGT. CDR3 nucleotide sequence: TGTGCCAGCAAGGTTGAGGGTTTTCTCGGGACCCAGTACTTC. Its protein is CASKVEGFLGTQYF.

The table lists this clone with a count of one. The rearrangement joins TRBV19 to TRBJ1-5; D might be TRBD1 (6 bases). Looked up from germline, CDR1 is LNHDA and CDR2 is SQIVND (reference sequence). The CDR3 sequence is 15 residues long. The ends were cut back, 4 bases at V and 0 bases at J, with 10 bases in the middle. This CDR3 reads CASSKATGSNQPQHF. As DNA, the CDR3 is TGTGCCAGTAGTAAGGCGACAGGTAGCAATCAGCCCCAGCATTTT. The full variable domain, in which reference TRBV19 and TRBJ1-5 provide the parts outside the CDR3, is DGGITQSPKYLFRKEGQNVTLSCEQNLNHDAMYWYRQDPGQGLRLIYYSQIVNDFQKGDIAEGYSVSREKKESFPLTVTSAQKNPTAFYLCASSKATGSNQPQHFGDGTRLSIL.

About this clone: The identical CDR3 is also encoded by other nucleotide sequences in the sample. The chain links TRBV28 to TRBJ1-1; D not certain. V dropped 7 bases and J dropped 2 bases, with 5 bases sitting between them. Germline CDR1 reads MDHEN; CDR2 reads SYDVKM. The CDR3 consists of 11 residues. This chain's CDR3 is CASTGNTEAFF. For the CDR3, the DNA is TGTGCCAGCACTGGCAACACTGAAGCTTTCTTT.

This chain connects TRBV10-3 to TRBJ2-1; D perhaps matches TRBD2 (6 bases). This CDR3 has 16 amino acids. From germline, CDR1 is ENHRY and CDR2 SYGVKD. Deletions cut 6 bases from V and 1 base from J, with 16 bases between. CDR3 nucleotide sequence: TGTGCCATCAGGGTCTCTCTAAGCGGGTCCTACAATGAGCAGTTCTTC. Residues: CAIRVSLSGSYNEQFF.